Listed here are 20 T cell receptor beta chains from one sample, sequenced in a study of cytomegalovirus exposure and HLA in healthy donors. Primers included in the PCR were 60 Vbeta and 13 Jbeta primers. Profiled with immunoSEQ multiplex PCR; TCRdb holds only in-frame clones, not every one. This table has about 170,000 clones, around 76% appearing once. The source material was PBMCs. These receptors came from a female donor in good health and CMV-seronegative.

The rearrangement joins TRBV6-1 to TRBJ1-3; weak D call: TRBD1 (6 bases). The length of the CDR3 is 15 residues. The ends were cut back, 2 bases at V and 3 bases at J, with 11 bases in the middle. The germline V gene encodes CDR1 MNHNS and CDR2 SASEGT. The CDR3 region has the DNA TGTGCCAGCAGTGAACCTAACAGGGATGGAAACACCATATATTTT. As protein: CASSEPNRDGNTIYF.

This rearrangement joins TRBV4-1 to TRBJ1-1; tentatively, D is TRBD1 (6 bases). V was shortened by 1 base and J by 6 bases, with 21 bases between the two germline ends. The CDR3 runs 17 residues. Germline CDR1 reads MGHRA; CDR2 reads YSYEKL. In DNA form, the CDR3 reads TGCGCCAGCAGCCAAGGGCACGGGACAAGGAGTCCCCCTGAAGCTTTCTTT. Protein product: CASSQGHGTRSPPEAFF.

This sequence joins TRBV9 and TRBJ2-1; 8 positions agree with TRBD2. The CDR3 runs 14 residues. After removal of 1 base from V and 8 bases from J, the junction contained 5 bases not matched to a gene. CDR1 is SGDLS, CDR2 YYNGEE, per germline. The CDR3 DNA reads TGTGCCAGCAGCGTATCGGGGGGGCAATATGAGCAGTTCTTC. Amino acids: CASSVSGGQYEQFF.

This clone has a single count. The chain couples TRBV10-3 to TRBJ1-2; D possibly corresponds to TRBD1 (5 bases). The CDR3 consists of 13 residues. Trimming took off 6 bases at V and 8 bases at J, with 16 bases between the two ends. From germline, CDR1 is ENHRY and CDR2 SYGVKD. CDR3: CAIRRDFLEGYTF. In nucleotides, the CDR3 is TGTGCCATCAGACGGGACTTCTTGGAGGGCTACACCTTC.

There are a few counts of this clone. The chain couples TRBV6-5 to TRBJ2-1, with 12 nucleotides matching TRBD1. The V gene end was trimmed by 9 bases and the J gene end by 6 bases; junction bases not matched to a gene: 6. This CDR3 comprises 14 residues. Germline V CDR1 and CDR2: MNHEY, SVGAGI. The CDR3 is CASGRDRGLNEQFF. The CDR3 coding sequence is TGTGCCAGTGGCCGGGACAGGGGGCTCAATGAGCAGTTCTTC.

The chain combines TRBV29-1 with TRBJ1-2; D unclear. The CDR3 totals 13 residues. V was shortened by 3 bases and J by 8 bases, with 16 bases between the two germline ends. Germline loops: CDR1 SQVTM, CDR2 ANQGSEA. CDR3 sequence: CSVDAARGQGYTF. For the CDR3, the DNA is TGCAGCGTTGACGCGGCCCGGGGTCAGGGCTACACCTTC.

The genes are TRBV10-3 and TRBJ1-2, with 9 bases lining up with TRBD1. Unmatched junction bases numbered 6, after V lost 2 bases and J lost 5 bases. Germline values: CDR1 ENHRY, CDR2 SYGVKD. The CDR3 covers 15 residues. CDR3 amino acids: CAISETRQGGYGYTF. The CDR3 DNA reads TGTGCCATCAGTGAGACCCGACAGGGGGGGTATGGCTACACCTTC.

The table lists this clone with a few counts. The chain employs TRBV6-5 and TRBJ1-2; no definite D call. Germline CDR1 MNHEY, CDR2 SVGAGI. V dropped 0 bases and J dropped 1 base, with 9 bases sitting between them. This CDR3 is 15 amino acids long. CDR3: CASSYSAEVNYGYTF. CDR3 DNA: TGTGCCAGCAGTTACTCGGCAGAAGTTAACTATGGCTACACCTTC.

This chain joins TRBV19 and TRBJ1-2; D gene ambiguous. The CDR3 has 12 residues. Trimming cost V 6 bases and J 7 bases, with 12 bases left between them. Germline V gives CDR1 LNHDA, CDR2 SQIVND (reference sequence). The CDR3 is CASSSSFGGYTF. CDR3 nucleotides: TGTGCCAGTAGCAGTAGCTTTGGTGGCTACACCTTC.

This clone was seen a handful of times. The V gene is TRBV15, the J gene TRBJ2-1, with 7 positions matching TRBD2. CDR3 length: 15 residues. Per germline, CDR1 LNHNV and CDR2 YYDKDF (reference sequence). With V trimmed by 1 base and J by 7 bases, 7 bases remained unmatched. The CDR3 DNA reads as TGTGCCACCAGCAGAGGGGACGGGGAGGGTAATGAGCAGTTCTTC. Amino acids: CATSRGDGEGNEQFF.

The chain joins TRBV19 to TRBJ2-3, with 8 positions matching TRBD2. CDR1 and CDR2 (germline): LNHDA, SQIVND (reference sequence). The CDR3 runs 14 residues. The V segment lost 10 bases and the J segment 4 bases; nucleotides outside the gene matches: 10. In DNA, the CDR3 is TGTGCCATAGGCCGGGGGGGGCTTTCAGATACGCAGTATTTT. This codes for CAIGRGGLSDTQYF. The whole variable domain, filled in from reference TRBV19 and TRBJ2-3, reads DGGITQSPKYLFRKEGQNVTLSCEQNLNHDAMYWYRQDPGQGLRLIYYSQIVNDFQKGDIAEGYSVSREKKESFPLTVTSAQKNPTAFYLCAIGRGGLSDTQYFGPGTRLTVL.

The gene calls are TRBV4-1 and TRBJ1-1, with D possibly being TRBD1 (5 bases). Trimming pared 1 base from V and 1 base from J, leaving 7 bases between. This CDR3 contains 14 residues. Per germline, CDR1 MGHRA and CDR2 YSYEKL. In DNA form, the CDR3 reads TGCGCCAGCAGCCAAGCCGGGGGGAACACTGAAGCTTTCTTT. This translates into CASSQAGGNTEAFF.

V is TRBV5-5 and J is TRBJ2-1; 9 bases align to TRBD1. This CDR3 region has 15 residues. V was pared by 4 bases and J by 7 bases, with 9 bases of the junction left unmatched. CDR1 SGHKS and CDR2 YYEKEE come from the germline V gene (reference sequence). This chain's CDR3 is CASSDYRGQGNEQFF. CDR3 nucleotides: TGTGCCAGCAGCGATTACAGGGGGCAAGGGAATGAGCAGTTCTTC. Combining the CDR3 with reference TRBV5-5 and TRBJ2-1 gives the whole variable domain DAGVTQSPTHLIKTRGQQVTLRCSPISGHKSVSWYQQVLGQGPQFIFQYYEKEERGRGNFPDRFSARQFPNYSSELNVNALLLGDSALYLCASSDYRGQGNEQFFGPGTRLTVL.

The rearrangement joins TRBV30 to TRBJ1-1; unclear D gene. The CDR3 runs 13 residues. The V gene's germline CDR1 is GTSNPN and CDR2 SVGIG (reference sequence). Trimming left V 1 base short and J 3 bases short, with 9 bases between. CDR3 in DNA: TGTGCCTGGAGTGGCGCTTTTGACACTGAAGCTTTCTTT. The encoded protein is CAWSGAFDTEAFF.

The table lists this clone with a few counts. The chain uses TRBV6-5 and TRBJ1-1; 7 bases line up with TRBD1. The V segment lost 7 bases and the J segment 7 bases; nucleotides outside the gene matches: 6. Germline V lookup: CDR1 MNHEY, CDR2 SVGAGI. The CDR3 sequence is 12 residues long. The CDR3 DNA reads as TGTGCCAGCAAGACCTACAGGGGTGAAGCTTTCTTT. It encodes CASKTYRGEAFF.

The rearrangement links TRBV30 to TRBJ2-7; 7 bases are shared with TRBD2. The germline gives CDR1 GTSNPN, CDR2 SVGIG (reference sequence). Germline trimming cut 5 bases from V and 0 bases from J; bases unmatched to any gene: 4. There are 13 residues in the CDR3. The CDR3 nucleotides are TGTGCCTGGGCGCGGGGGAACTCCTACGAGCAGTACTTC. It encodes CAWARGNSYEQYF.

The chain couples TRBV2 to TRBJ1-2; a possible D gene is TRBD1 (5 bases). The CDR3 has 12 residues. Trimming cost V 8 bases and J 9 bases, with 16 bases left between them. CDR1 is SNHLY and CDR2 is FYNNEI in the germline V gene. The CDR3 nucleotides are TGTGCCAGCGGGCGACAAGGGGAAAGCTACACCTTC. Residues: CASGRQGESYTF.

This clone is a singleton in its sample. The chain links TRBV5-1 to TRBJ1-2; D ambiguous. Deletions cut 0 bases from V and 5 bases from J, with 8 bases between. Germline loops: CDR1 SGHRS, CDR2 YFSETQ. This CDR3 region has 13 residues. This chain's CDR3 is CASSLESAYGYTF. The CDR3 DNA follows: TGCGCCAGCAGCTTGGAGAGTGCTTATGGCTACACCTTC. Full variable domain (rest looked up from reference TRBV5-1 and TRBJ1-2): KAGVTQTPRYLIKTRGQQVTLSCSPISGHRSVSWYQQTPGQGLQFLFEYFSETQRNKGNFPGRFSGRQFSNSRSEMNVSTLELGDSALYLCASSLESAYGYTFGSGTRLTVV.

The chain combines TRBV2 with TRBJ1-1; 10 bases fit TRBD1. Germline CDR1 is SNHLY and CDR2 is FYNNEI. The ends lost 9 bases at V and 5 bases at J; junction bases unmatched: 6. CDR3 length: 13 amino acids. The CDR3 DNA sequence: TGTGCCAGAAACCGGGACAGGGGTACTGAAGCTTTCTTT. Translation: CARNRDRGTEAFF.

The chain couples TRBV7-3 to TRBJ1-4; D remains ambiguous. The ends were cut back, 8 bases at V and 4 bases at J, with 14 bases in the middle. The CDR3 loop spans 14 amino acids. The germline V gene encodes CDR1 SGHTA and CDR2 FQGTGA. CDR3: CASSPPSGNEKLFF. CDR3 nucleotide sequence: TGTGCCAGCTCTCCTCCTTCCGGTAATGAAAAACTGTTTTTT.